The 18 T cell receptor beta chains listed next were all sequenced from one sample in a study of blood T cell repertoires in COVID-19. The repertoire was sequenced with immunoSEQ multiplex PCR; TCRdb's copy has only in-frame clones and lacks some. The sample carries a few hundred thousand clones, around 85% recorded once. The sample was PBMCs or T cells enriched from blood (not recorded which). These TCRs come from a woman between 50 and 59 years old who had recovered from COVID-19.

The rearrangement links TRBV4-3 to TRBJ1-2; TRBD1 aligns across 11 bases. The CDR3 runs 13 residues. Per the germline V gene, CDR1 is LGHNA and CDR2 is YSLEER. J lost 8 bases, V lost 7 bases, and 6 bases had no gene match. This chain's CDR3 is CASNRGQGDGYTF. CDR3 in DNA: TGCGCCAGCAACCGGGGACAGGGGGACGGCTACACCTTC.

The rearrangement uses TRBV6-5 and TRBJ2-1; a possible D gene is TRBD2 (6 bases). The V and J ends lost 0 bases and 6 bases respectively, with 15 bases between them. This CDR3 is 16 amino acids long. Germline V gene lookup returns CDR1 MNHEY and CDR2 SVGAGI. The CDR3 loop reads CASSYSRDSTGNEQFF. CDR3 DNA sequence: TGTGCCAGCAGTTACTCAAGGGACTCAACGGGCAATGAGCAGTTCTTC.

The V gene is TRBV30, the J gene TRBJ2-1; D uncertain. The CDR3 spans 14 residues. Looked up from germline, CDR1 is GTSNPN and CDR2 is SVGIG (reference sequence). V was trimmed by 2 bases and J by 5 bases, leaving 13 bases between them. The CDR3 DNA sequence: TGTGCCTGGAGTTCCTTTCGGGTGAACAATGAGCAGTTCTTC. Translating gives CAWSSFRVNNEQFF. Looking up the rest from reference TRBV30 and TRBJ2-1 gives the full variable domain: SQTIHQWPATLVQPVGSPLSLECTVEGTSNPNLYWYRQAAGRGLQLLFYSVGIGQISSEVPQNLSASRPQDRQFILSSKKLLLSDSGFYLCAWSSFRVNNEQFFGPGTRLTVL.

This clone came up a few times. The rearrangement joins TRBV28 to TRBJ1-6; tentative D call: TRBD1 (5 bases). The germline CDR1 and CDR2 sequences are MDHEN and SYDVKM. V was pared by 3 bases and J by 5 bases, with 8 bases between. This CDR3 comprises 14 residues. CDR3 sequence (DNA): TGTGCCAGCAGTTTGGGGCAGAATAATTCACCCCTCCACTTT. As protein: CASSLGQNNSPLHF.

This chain connects TRBV11-2 to TRBJ1-2; a weak D match, TRBD1 (5 bases). Trimming pared 0 bases from V and 6 bases from J, leaving 11 bases between. Germline assignment: CDR1 SGHAT and CDR2 FQNNGV. The CDR3 consists of 14 residues. CDR3 residues: CASSLDGRVHGYTF. CDR3 bases: TGTGCCAGCAGCTTAGACGGCAGGGTTCATGGCTACACCTTC. Looking up the rest from reference TRBV11-2 and TRBJ1-2 gives the full variable domain: EAGVAQSPRYKIIEKRQSVAFWCNPISGHATLYWYQQILGQGPKLLIQFQNNGVVDDSQLPKDRFSAERLKGVDSTLKIQPAKLEDSAVYLCASSLDGRVHGYTFGSGTRLTVV.

This rearrangement joins TRBV7-2 to TRBJ2-2, with a possible D match to TRBD1 (6 bases). Germline V lookup: CDR1 SGHTA, CDR2 FQGNSA. CDR3 length equals 16 residues. Trimming removed 4 bases from V and 2 bases from J, with 14 bases in between. CDR3 coding DNA: TGTGCCAGCAGCTCACAGGGCGTCCTAAACACCGGGGAGCTGTTTTTT. Its translation is CASSSQGVLNTGELFF.

V usage is TRBV12-3 or TRBV12-4 and J usage is TRBJ1-1; D call uncertain. Between the trimmed V and J ends, which lost 5 bases and 4 bases, there was a span of 11 bases. This CDR3 is built from 13 residues. CDR3 region: CASSGSASTEAFF. The CDR3 nucleotides read TGTGCCAGCAGTGGTTCCGCCAGCACTGAAGCTTTCTTT.

The chain links TRBV5-1 to TRBJ1-1, with 9 positions matching TRBD1. The V and J ends lost 4 bases and 8 bases, in that order; junction bases with no gene match: 6. Germline V lookup: CDR1 SGHRS, CDR2 YFSETQ. This CDR3 spans 13 amino acids. CDR3 bases: TGCGCCAGCAGCCTGGGACAGGGAGTGGAAGCTTTCTTT. This translates into CASSLGQGVEAFF.

V usage is TRBV6-1 and J usage is TRBJ1-4; the D is unclear. Between the trimmed V and J ends, which lost 1 base and 3 bases, there was a span of 6 bases. Germline V gene data show CDR1 as MNHNS and CDR2 as SASEGT. CDR3 length equals 14 residues. The CDR3 DNA is TGTGCCAGCAGTGAAGGGCGGTCTAATGAAAAACTGTTTTTT. Translation: CASSEGRSNEKLFF.

This chain connects TRBV6-5 to TRBJ2-3, with 8 positions matching TRBD2. With V trimmed by 7 bases and J by 0 bases, 6 bases remained unmatched. CDR1 is MNHEY, CDR2 SVGAGI, per germline. The CDR3 sequence is 15 residues long. CDR3 in DNA: TGTGCCAGCACCCTTAGCGGGACTAGCACAGATACGCAGTATTTT. This translates into CASTLSGTSTDTQYF.

V and J are TRBV13 and TRBJ1-4; D ambiguous. V was shortened by 0 bases and J by 7 bases, with 15 bases between the two germline ends. Germline CDR1 is PRHDT and CDR2 is FYEKMQ (reference sequence). The CDR3 consists of 16 residues. CDR3 nucleotides: TGTGCCAGCAGCTTAGGCCTGGCGGGTCTTGGTGAAAAACTGTTTTTT. Translated: CASSLGLAGLGEKLFF.

The chain uses TRBV6-5 and TRBJ2-7; possible D gene TRBD1, 9 bases. The CDR3 is made up of 13 amino acids. Trimming stripped 11 bases from V and 3 bases from J, with 17 bases between. Germline V lookup: CDR1 MNHEY, CDR2 SVGAGI. The CDR3 sequence is CAVVAGQGYEQYF. The CDR3 bases are TGTGCCGTCGTAGCGGGACAGGGCTACGAGCAGTACTTC.

J is TRBJ1-3 and V is TRBV21-1. TRBV21-1 is assigned pseudogene status. CDR3 length: 15 amino acids. DNA of the CDR3: TGTGCCAGCAGACGGTTAATTAACTCTGGAAACACCATATATTTT. Its translation is CASRRLINSGNTIYF.

The V call is TRBV1, the J call TRBJ1-5. TRBV1 corresponds to a pseudogene. This CDR3 spans 16 amino acids. CDR3 in amino acids: CTSSQDQGGFNQPQHF. For the CDR3, the DNA is TGCACCAGCAGCCAAGATCAAGGAGGGTTCAATCAGCCCCAGCATTTT.

There are a few counts of this clone. The rearrangement links TRBV5-6 to TRBJ1-2; D is unclear. Germline CDR1 is SGHDT and CDR2 is YYEEEE. The CDR3 has 13 residues. The V and J ends lost 0 bases and 4 bases respectively, with 7 bases between them. The CDR3 reads CASSLGPVYGYTF. The CDR3 DNA reads as TGTGCCAGCAGCTTGGGGCCCGTCTATGGCTACACCTTC.

The V and J genes are TRBV29-1 and TRBJ1-2, with D maybe TRBD1 (6 bases). CDR1 SQVTM and CDR2 ANQGSEA come from the germline V gene. The CDR3 is 14 amino acids. The V and J ends lost 7 bases and 10 bases respectively, with 25 bases between them. CDR3 nucleotide sequence: TGCAGCGCTAGGGTGGGGGCAGAAAATATTTTCTACACCTTC. Its protein product is CSARVGAENIFYTF.

This clone was counted between two and nine times. The chain couples TRBV19 to TRBJ2-3; 12 nucleotides match TRBD2. After removal of 7 bases from V and 5 bases from J, the junction contained 7 bases not matched to a gene. CDR1 is LNHDA and CDR2 is SQIVND in the germline V gene (reference sequence). This CDR3 contains 15 residues. CDR3 amino acids: CASTLAGGRIDTQYF. CDR3 coding DNA: TGTGCCAGTACCCTAGCGGGGGGGCGTATAGATACGCAGTATTTT. Variable domain in full (rest from reference TRBV19 and TRBJ2-3): DGGITQSPKYLFRKEGQNVTLSCEQNLNHDAMYWYRQDPGQGLRLIYYSQIVNDFQKGDIAEGYSVSREKKESFPLTVTSAQKNPTAFYLCASTLAGGRIDTQYFGPGTRLTVL.

This chain uses TRBV14 with TRBJ2-2, with 7 nucleotides matching TRBD2. The germline CDR1 and CDR2 sequences are SGHDN and FVKESK. V gave up 1 base and J gave up 0 bases; unmatched junction bases: 5. This CDR3 comprises 17 residues. CDR3 sequence (DNA): TGTGCCAGCAGCCAAGTGGGGGGGAATTCGAACACCGGGGAGCTGTTTTTT. This translates into CASSQVGGNSNTGELFF.